This T cell receptor beta chain was found in a study of blood T cell repertoires in COVID-19. The J segment lost 6 bases and the V segment lost 1 base, leaving 1 base of the junction unmatched. Per the germline V gene, CDR1 is KGHDR and CDR2 is SFDVKD. There are 14 residues in the CDR3. Only in-frame clones appear in the TCRdb table, and some are missing; sequencing was by immunoSEQ multiplex PCR. The profile covers 200,000 to 250,000 clones, with nearly 85% appearing a single time and 5.5% taken by the ten largest. The sequence derives from a human donor in a cohort sampled during active COVID-19. The chain links TRBV24-1 to TRBJ2-1, with 8 bases fitting TRBD2. The material sequenced was peripheral blood. CDR3 nucleotides: TGTGCCACCAGTGATTTCGGGACTAGCAATGAGCAGTTCTTC. Encoded protein: CATSDFGTSNEQFF.